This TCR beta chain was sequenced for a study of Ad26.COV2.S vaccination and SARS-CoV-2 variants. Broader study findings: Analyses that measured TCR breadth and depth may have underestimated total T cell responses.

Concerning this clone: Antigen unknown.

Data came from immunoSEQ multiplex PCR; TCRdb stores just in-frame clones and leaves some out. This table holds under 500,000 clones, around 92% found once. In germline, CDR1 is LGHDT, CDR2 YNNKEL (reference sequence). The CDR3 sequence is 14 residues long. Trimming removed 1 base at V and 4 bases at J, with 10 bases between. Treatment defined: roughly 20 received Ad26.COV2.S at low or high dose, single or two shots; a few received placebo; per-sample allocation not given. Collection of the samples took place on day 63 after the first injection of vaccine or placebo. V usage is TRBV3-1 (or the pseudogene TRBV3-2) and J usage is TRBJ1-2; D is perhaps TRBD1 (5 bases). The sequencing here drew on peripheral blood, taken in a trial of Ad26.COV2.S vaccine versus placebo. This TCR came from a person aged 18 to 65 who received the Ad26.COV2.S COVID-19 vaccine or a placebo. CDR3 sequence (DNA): TGTGCCAGCAGCCAAGTCGCAGGGTTCTATGGCTACACCTTC. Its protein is CASSQVAGFYGYTF.